The clone carrying this T cell receptor beta chain has only a few counts. Its specificity is not known. These data belong to a study of shared clonotypes between healthy human individuals. On the study more broadly: Those who served as donors were a couple of women and three men between the ages of 18 and 49. Study-wide points: Rarefaction gave evidence that sorted-subset sequencing remained incomplete despite large depth.

For each subset, genomic DNA was distributed in equal portions over several immunoSEQ plates. Assay used: immunoSEQ multiplex PCR; TCRdb lists only in-frame clones, some missing. The sample carries about 2.2 million clones, over 85% recorded once. Naive CD8 cells lacked CD45RO, underwent positive selection for CCR7 and left out terminally differentiated effector memory CD45RA+ cells. Germline V gives CDR1 SEHNR, CDR2 FQNEAQ (reference sequence). Trimming left V 4 bases short and J 4 bases short, with 11 bases between. The CDR3 consists of 14 residues. The sequenced sample consisted of naive CD8+ T cells from PBMCs. The source is a man between 18 and 29 years old in good health. Some clones in this sample may be carry-over from other donors' samples. This chain joins TRBV7-9 and TRBJ1-5; unclear D gene. CDR3 residues: CASSSDVGNQPQHF. CDR3 nucleotide sequence: TGTGCCAGCAGCTCAGATGTGGGGAATCAGCCCCAGCATTTT.